Listed below are T cell receptor beta chains from one sample, sequenced in a study of identical twins. MiXCR, run by TCRdb on the 5' RACE reads, gives a single entry per CDR3 protein. This table has 690,000 or so distinct CDR3 sequences, around 6% appearing once. Sequencing input: naive T cells sorted from blood. The origin of the receptors is a man aged 18 to 30 in good health. Each CDR3 is given without its conserved first and last residue. Fields, in order: CDR3 protein, V gene, D gene. A D gene is named only where the DNA matches it firmly.

CDR3: ASSYGTGGITEAF
V: TRBV6-5
D: TRBD1

CDR3: ASKGQMNTEAF
V: TRBV6-1
D: TRBD1

CDR3: SASNTDTQY
V: TRBV20-1
D: -

CDR3: ASSVETGNEQY
V: TRBV7-8
D: -

CDR3: SARERGRFNEKLF
V: TRBV20-1
D: -

CDR3: SVLDVVQF
V: TRBV29-1
D: -

CDR3: AISETAVSTDTQY
V: TRBV10-3
D: -

CDR3: ASSQRRGKF
V: TRBV12-3/TRBV12-4
D: -

CDR3: ASSLFGMGRNNEQF
V: TRBV7-3
D: -

CDR3: AWSDDPVGNQPQH
V: TRBV30
D: -

CDR3: RVTGNSYNEQF
V: TRBV29-1
D: -

CDR3: ASNKNQGAVGYT
V: TRBV7-2
D: -

CDR3: ASSPYEPYNEQF
V: TRBV12-3/TRBV12-4
D: -

CDR3: ASGSSGGVNTEAF
V: TRBV12-5
D: -

CDR3: ASSFTGSSTDTQY
V: TRBV7-2
D: -

CDR3: ASSRSSAPFNSPLH
V: TRBV12-3/TRBV12-4
D: -

CDR3: ASSDGQGPGANVLT
V: TRBV10-1
D: -

CDR3: ASSQGEVTEAF
V: TRBV5-1
D: TRBD1

CDR3: ASSLRQGEEKLF
V: TRBV12-3/TRBV12-4
D: TRBD1

CDR3: ASSDQGSNEQF
V: TRBV2
D: -

CDR3: AWSAGGGYQPQH
V: TRBV30
D: -

CDR3: ASSSQQVSTGELF
V: TRBV7-9
D: -